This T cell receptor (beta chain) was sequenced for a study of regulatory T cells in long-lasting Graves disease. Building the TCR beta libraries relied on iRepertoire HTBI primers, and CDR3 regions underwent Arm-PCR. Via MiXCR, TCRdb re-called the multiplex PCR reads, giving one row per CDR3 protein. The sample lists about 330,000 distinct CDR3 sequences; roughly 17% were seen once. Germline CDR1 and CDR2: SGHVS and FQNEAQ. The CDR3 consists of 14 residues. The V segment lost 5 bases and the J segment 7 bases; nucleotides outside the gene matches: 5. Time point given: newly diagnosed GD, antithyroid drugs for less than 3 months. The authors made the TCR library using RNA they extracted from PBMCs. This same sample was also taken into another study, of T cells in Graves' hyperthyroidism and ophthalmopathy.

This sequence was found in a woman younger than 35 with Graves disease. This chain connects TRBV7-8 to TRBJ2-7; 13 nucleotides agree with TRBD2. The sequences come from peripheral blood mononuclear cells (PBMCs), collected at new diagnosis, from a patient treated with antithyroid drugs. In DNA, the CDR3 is TGTGCCAGCAGCGGACTAGCGGGAGTGGGAGAGCAGTACTTC. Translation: CASSGLAGVGEQYF.